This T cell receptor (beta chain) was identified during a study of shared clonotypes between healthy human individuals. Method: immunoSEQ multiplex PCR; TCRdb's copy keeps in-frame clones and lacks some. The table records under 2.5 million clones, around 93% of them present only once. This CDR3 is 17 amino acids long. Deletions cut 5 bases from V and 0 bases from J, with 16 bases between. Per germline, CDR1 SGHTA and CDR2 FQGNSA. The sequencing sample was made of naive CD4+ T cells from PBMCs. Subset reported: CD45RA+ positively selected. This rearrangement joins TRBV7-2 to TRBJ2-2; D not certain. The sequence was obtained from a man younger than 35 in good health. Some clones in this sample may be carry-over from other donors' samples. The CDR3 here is CASSLTWTTSNTGELFF. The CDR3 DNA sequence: TGTGCCAGCAGCCTGACGTGGACGACCTCGAACACCGGGGAGCTGTTTTTT.